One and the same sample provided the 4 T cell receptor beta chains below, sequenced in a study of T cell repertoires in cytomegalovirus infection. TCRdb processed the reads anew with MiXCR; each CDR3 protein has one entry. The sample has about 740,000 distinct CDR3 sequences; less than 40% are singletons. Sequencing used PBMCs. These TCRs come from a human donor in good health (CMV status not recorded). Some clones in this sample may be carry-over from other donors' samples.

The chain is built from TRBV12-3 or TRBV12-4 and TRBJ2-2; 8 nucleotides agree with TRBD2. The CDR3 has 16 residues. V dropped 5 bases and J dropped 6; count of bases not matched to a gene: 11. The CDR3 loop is CASSPTSGGRPGELFF. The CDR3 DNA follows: TGTGCCAGCAGTCCAACCAGCGGGGGACGACCCGGGGAGCTGTTTTTT.

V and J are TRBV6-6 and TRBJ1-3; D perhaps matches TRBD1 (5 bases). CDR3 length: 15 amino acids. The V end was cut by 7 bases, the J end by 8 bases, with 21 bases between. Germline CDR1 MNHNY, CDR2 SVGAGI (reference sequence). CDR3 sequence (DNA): TGTGCCAGCATGGAGGGGCCTAGGCATGTCGACACCATATATTTT. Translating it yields CASMEGPRHVDTIYF.

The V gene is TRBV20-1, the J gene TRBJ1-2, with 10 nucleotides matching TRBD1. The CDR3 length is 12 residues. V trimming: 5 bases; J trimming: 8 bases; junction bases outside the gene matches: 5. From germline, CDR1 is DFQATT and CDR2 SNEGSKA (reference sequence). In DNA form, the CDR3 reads TGCAGTGCTTCGGGACAGGGGATCGGCTACACCTTC. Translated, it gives CSASGQGIGYTF.

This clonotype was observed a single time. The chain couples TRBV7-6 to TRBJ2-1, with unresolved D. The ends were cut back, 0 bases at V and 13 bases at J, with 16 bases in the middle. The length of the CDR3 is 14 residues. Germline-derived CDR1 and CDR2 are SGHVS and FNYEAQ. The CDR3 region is CASSLAGNGNEQFF. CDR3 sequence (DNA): TGTGCCAGCAGCTTAGCGGGAAACGGTAACGAACAGTTCTTC.